One T cell receptor beta chain is described in this entry. In the authors' methods: The assay estimated nucleated cells by amplifying reference gene primers. Profiling relied on immunoSEQ multiplex PCR, and the TCRdb table lists in-frame clones only, not all of them. V and J calls and clone size follow that table, whereas D and trimming were derived from the DNA. The table records about 110,000 clones, 82% of them present only once. Germline CDR1 is SGHTA and CDR2 is FQGNSA. The V and J ends lost 6 bases and 5 bases respectively, with 13 bases between them. This CDR3 comprises 14 residues. This entry belongs to a study of blood T cell repertoires in COVID-19. The wider study: Donors in the United States, Italy and Spain gave samples during acute or convalescent COVID-19. From T cells, B-cell-depleted T cells, or PBMCs came the material, which was cDNA or gDNA.

The clonotype was recovered from a man in his 70s with acute or convalescent COVID-19. The material sequenced was peripheral blood. The rearrangement links TRBV7-2 to TRBJ2-2; tentative D call: TRBD1 (5 bases). The CDR3 DNA sequence: TGTGCCAGCAGGCCCCACAGGAAGACCGGGGAGCTGTTTTTT. Translated: CASRPHRKTGELFF.